A few counts support the clone carrying this T cell receptor beta chain. This sample is part of a study of CD8 T cells in Susac syndrome. An input of about 0.5 to 1 ug of RNA was subjected to reverse transcription using random hexamers. TCRdb re-called the immunoSEQ multiplex PCR reads with MiXCR, one entry per CDR3 protein. The profile covers about 150,000 distinct CDR3 sequences, with approximately 94% appearing a single time and roughly 0.097% taken by the ten largest. The multiple sclerosis controls were treatment-naive patients, and their relapsing-remitting disease was stable or active. V was shortened by 2 bases and J by 0 bases, with 7 bases between the two germline ends. Germline CDR1 is MNHEY and CDR2 is SVGAGI. The CDR3 sequence is 14 residues long.

The sequenced sample consisted of CD4+ T cells from PBMCs. The V and J genes are TRBV6-5 and TRBJ2-5; no definite D call. This receptor was obtained from a human donor with multiple sclerosis. The CDR3 loop reads CASSYAANQETQYF. DNA for the CDR3: TGTGCCAGCAGTTACGCGGCAAACCAAGAGACCCAGTACTTC.